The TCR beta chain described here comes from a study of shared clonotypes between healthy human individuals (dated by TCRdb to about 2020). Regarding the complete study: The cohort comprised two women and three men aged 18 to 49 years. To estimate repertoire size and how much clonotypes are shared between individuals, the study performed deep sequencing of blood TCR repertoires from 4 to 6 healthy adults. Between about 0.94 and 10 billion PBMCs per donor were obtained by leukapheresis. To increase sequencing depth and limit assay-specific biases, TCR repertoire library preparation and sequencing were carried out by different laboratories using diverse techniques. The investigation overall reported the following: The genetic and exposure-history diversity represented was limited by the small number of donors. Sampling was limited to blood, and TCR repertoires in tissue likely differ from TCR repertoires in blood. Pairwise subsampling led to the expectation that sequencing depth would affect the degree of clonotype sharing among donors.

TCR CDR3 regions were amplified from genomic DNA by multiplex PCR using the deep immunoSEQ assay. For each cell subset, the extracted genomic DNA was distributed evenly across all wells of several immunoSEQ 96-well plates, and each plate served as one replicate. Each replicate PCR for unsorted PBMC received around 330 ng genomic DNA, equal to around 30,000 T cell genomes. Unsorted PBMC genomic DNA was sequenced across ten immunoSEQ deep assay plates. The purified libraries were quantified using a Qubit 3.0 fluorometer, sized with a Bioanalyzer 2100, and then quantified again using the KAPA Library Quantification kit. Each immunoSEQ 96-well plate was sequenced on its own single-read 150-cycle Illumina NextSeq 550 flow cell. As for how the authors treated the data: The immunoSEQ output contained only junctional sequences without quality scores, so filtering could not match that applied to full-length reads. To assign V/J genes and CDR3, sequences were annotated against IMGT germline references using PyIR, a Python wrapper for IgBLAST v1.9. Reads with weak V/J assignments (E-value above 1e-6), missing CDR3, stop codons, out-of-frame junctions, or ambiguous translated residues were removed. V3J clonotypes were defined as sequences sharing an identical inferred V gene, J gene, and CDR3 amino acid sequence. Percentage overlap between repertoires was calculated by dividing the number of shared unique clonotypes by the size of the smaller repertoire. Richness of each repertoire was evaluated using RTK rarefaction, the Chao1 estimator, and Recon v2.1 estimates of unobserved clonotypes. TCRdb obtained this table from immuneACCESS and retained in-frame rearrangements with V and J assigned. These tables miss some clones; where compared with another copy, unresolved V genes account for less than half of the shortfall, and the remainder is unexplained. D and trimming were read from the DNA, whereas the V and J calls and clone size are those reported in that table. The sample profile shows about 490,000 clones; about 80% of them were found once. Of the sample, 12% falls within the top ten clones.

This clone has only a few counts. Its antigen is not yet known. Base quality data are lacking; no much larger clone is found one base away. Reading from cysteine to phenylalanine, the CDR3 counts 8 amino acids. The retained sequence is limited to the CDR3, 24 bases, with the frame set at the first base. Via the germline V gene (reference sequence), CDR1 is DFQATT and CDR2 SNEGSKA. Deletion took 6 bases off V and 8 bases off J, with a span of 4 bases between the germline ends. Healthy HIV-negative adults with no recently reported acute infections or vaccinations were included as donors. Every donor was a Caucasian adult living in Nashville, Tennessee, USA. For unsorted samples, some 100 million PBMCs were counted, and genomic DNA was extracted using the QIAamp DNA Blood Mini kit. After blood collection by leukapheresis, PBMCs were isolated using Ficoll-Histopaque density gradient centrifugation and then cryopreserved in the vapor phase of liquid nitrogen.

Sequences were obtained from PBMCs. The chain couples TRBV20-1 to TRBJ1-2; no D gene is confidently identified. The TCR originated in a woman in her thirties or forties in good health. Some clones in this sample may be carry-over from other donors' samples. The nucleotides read TGCAGTGCGGACGGCTACACCTTC. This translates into CSADGYTF.